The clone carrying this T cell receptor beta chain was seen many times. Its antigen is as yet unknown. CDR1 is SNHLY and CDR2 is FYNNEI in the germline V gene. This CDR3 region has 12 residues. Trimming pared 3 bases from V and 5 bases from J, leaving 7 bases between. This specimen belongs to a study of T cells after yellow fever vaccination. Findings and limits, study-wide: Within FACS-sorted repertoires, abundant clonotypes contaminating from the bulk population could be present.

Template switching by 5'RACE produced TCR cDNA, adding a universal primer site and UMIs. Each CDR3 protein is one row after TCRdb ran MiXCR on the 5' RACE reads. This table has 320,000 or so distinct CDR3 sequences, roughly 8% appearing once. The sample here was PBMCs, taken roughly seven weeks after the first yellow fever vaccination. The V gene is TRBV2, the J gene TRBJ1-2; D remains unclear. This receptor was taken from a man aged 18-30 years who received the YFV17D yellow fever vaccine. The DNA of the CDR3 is TGTGCCAGCAGTGACAGGTTATATGGCTACACCTTC. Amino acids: CASSDRLYGYTF.